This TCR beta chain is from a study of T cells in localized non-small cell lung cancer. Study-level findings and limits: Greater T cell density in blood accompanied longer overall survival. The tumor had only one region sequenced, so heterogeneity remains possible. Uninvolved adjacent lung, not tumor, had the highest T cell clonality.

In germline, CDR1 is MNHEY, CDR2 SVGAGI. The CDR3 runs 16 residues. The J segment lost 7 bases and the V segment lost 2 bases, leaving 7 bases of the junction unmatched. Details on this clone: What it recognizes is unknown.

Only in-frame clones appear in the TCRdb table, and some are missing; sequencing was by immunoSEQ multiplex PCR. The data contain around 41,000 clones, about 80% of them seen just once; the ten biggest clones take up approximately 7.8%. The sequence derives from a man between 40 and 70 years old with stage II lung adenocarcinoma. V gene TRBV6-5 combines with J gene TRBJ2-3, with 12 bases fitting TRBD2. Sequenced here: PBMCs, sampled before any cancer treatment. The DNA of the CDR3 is TGTGCCAGCAGTTACCAATTGACTAGCGGGGGTAATACGCAGTATTTT. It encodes CASSYQLTSGGNTQYF.